The 10 T cell receptor beta chains reported below all come from one sample, sequenced in a study of T cell responses to AZD1222 COVID-19 vaccine. Data came from immunoSEQ multiplex PCR; TCRdb stores just in-frame clones and leaves some out. The sample records some 190,000 clones, approximately 94% being singletons. The sample was peripheral blood, taken 28 days after the second dose of the MenACWY control vaccine. The receptor source for this set is an adult who received the MenACWY meningococcal vaccine as a control.

A note on this clone: A read error may account for a junction end that differs from germline. The chain employs TRBV7-2 and TRBJ1-1, with unresolved D. The CDR3 has 13 residues. CDR1 is SGHTA and CDR2 is FQGNSA in the germline V gene. CDR3 residues: CASSLVEGYPPSF. CDR3 DNA sequence: TGTGCCAGCAGCTTAGTGGAGGGATATCCCCCCTCATTT.

The chain employs TRBV27 and TRBJ1-5, with D tentatively TRBD1 (5 bases). The V end lost 3 bases, the J end lost 7 bases, and 10 bases lay between the germline ends. Germline V gene sequence: CDR1 MNHEY, CDR2 SMNVEV (reference sequence). This CDR3 comprises 13 residues. CDR3 DNA: TGTGCCAGCAGTTTTGGGGGGGTCCAGCCCCAGCATTTT. This translates into CASSFGGVQPQHF.

This chain links TRBV7-9 with TRBJ1-5; D remains ambiguous. The V end lost 3 bases, the J end lost 7 bases, and 10 bases lay between the germline ends. In germline, CDR1 is SEHNR, CDR2 FQNEAQ (reference sequence). The CDR3 is 13 amino acids. The CDR3 DNA reads TGTGCCAGCAGCTTGGATGGAGGGCAGCCCCAGCATTTT. Protein product: CASSLDGGQPQHF.

This clone showed up just once. The rearrangement uses TRBV9 and TRBJ1-1; possibly TRBD1 for D (6 bases). The CDR3 extends over 14 amino acids. Trimming took off 0 bases at V and 4 bases at J, with 10 bases between the two ends. The V gene's germline CDR1 is SGDLS and CDR2 YYNGEE. CDR3 residues: CASSVGRGGTEAFF. The CDR3 DNA sequence: TGTGCCAGCAGCGTAGGCAGGGGTGGCACTGAAGCTTTCTTT. The whole variable domain, filled in from reference TRBV9 and TRBJ1-1, reads DSGVTQTPKHLITATGQRVTLRCSPRSGDLSVYWYQQSLDQGLQFLIQYYNGEERAKGNILERFSAQQFPDLHSELNLSSLELGDSALYFCASSVGRGGTEAFFGQGTRLTVV.

The chain has TRBV19 and TRBJ2-6; 10 bases line up with TRBD1. The CDR3 sequence is 18 residues long. Germline lookup yields CDR1 LNHDA and CDR2 SQIVND (reference sequence). J lost 0 bases, V lost 4 bases, and 6 bases had no gene match. CDR3 loop: CASSSLGTGASGANVLTF. The CDR3 DNA sequence: TGTGCCAGTAGTAGCCTAGGGACAGGGGCCTCTGGGGCCAACGTCCTGACTTTC.

The CDR3: CASSAGTSGNEETQYF. The CDR3 DNA reads as TGTGCCAGCAGCGCGGGGACTAGCGGGAATGAAGAGACCCAGTACTTC. This chain uses TRBV4-2 with TRBJ2-5; 13 positions agree with TRBD2. Germline V lookup: CDR1 LGHNA, CDR2 YNFKEQ. The CDR3 sequence is 16 residues long. The junction had 6 bases not matched to a gene; V was cut back by 5 bases and J by 3 bases.

The V and J genes are TRBV4-1 and TRBJ2-3; 9 bases are a match to TRBD1. The CDR3 is 16 residues long. V gave up 1 base and J gave up 3 bases; unmatched junction bases: 5. Germline V gene data show CDR1 as MGHRA and CDR2 as YSYEKL. The CDR3 sequence: CASSQGQGGVTDTQYF. The CDR3 DNA reads TGCGCCAGCAGCCAAGGACAGGGGGGGGTTACAGATACGCAGTATTTT.

This rearrangement joins TRBV9 to TRBJ2-1; 15 nucleotides line up with TRBD2. The CDR3 consists of 19 residues. Germline CDR1 is SGDLS and CDR2 is YYNGEE. Unmatched junction bases numbered 15, after V lost 2 bases and J lost 9 bases. In DNA, the CDR3 is TGTGCCAGCAGCGTTTCCGGGACAGGGGGACTAGCGGGAGGCTTTGAGCAGTTCTTC. This encodes CASSVSGTGGLAGGFEQFF.

The chain joins TRBV19 to TRBJ2-1; 7 positions agree with TRBD1. The CDR3 extends over 13 amino acids. The V and J ends lost 7 bases and 7 bases, in that order; junction bases with no gene match: 7. CDR1 is LNHDA, CDR2 SQIVND, per germline (reference sequence). The CDR3 coding sequence is TGTGCCAGTAAAACAGGGGCAGTGAATGAGCAGTTCTTC. This encodes CASKTGAVNEQFF.

The V call is TRBV28, the J call TRBJ2-2; D remains unclear. The germline CDR1 and CDR2 sequences are MDHEN and SYDVKM. V dropped 8 bases and J dropped 2 bases, with 6 bases sitting between them. CDR3 size: 12 residues. CDR3 in amino acids: CASPGNTGELFF. CDR3 bases: TGTGCCAGCCCAGGAAACACCGGGGAGCTGTTTTTT.